These 9 T cell receptor beta chains originate from one sample sequenced in a study of radiotherapy plus CTLA-4 blockade in lung cancer (dated by TCRdb to the late 2010s). The library was produced with the immunoSEQ multiplex PCR assay. As stored in TCRdb, this immuneACCESS dataset retains in-frame rearrangements with V and J assigned. A fraction of the clones does not appear; measured against another copy, unresolved V genes explain less than half of the discrepancy, and the remainder lacks a known reason. In this sample the table shows some 110,000 clones, more than 75% of which occur a single time. The ten most abundant clones make up over 2% of the sample. This sample comprised peripheral blood, obtained from a patient treated with radiotherapy plus ipilimumab. These receptors all come from a human donor with non-small cell lung cancer that progressed on radiotherapy plus ipilimumab. Some clones in this sample may be carry-over from other donors' samples.

This sequence joins TRBV7-2 and TRBJ2-1; D gene uncertain. Trimming cost V 0 bases and J 1 base, with 7 bases left between them. This CDR3 comprises 15 residues. Germline CDR1 and CDR2: SGHTA and FQGNSA. CDR3 in amino acids: CASSLAGVSYNEQFF. The DNA of the CDR3 is TGTGCCAGCAGCTTAGCTGGGGTTTCCTACAATGAGCAGTTCTTC.

This clone was picked up one time. The chain couples TRBV5-1 to TRBJ2-5; 7 bases match TRBD2. CDR1 and CDR2 from the germline V gene are SGHRS and YFSETQ. This CDR3 is 16 amino acids long. Losses at the gene ends were 4 bases for V and 2 bases for J; bases not matched to a gene: 11. The chain's CDR3 is CASSTLGLGGQETQYF. The DNA for the CDR3 is TGCGCCAGCAGCACCCTAGGACTCGGGGGGCAAGAGACCCAGTACTTC.

This clone was detected only a few times. V usage is TRBV2 and J usage is TRBJ2-7; the D gene is possibly TRBD2 (7 bases). The length of the CDR3 is 19 residues. Looked up from germline, CDR1 is SNHLY and CDR2 is FYNNEI. Trimming removed 7 bases at V and 3 bases at J, with 31 bases between. The CDR3 DNA follows: TGTGCCAGCACCAGACTGGGACGGGACGAAAGGGGGGGGCTCTACGAGCAGTACTTC. Encoded protein: CASTRLGRDERGGLYEQYF.

This clone showed up just once. The chain combines TRBV6-1 with TRBJ2-2, with D perhaps TRBD2 (5 bases). The CDR3 loop spans 14 amino acids. Germline lookup yields CDR1 MNHNS and CDR2 SASEGT. Trimming left V 8 bases short and J 0 bases short, with 10 bases between. CDR3 residues: CASLRGANTGELFF. The CDR3 coding sequence is TGTGCCAGCCTCCGGGGAGCGAACACCGGGGAGCTGTTTTTT.

The chain uses TRBV18 and TRBJ2-5; possible D gene TRBD1, 6 bases. The V end was cut by 6 bases, the J end by 2 bases, with 10 bases between. Germline V lookup: CDR1 KGHSH, CDR2 LQKENI. The CDR3 extends over 13 amino acids. The CDR3 sequence: CASSLGQQETQYF. The CDR3, as DNA: TGTGCCAGCTCTCTCGGACAGCAAGAGACCCAGTACTTC.

The chain recombines TRBV7-9 with TRBJ1-2; D remains ambiguous. CDR1 SEHNR and CDR2 FQNEAQ come from the germline V gene (reference sequence). V was shortened by 5 bases and J by 2 bases, with 9 bases between the two germline ends. The CDR3 totals 13 residues. CDR3 DNA sequence: TGTGCCAGCAGCACCCGACTGAACTATGGCTACACCTTC. It specifies CASSTRLNYGYTF.

This chain connects TRBV9 to TRBJ2-5; tentatively, D is TRBD1 or TRBD2 (5 bases each). The germline CDR1 and CDR2 sequences are SGDLS and YYNGEE. This CDR3 has 15 residues. V lost 0 bases to trimming and J lost 5 bases, with 14 bases between them. This chain's CDR3 is CASSVVSGPGETQYF. For the CDR3, the DNA is TGTGCCAGCAGCGTAGTATCGGGGCCGGGGGAGACCCAGTACTTC.

V gene TRBV7-9 combines with J gene TRBJ1-2, with D perhaps TRBD1 (6 bases). The length of the CDR3 is 15 residues. The V end lost 5 bases, the J end lost 0 bases, and 13 bases lay between the germline ends. Germline V gene lookup returns CDR1 SEHNR and CDR2 FQNEAQ (reference sequence). This CDR3 reads CASSTNRVPNYGYTF. For the CDR3, the DNA is TGTGCCAGCAGCACCAACAGGGTGCCTAACTATGGCTACACCTTC.

V gene TRBV4-3 combines with J gene TRBJ1-2; 8 nucleotides align to TRBD1. Looked up from germline, CDR1 is LGHNA and CDR2 is YSLEER. The trim removed 1 base at V and 6 bases at J, leaving 13 bases unmatched. This CDR3 contains 17 residues. In nucleotides, the CDR3 is TGCGCCAGCAGCCAAGCGGGATCCAGGGGGCGCTTAAATGGCTACACCTTC. It yields the protein CASSQAGSRGRLNGYTF.